The next 14 T cell receptor beta chains were all read from a single sample in a study of cytomegalovirus exposure and HLA in healthy donors. The PCR made use of 60 Vbeta and 13 Jbeta primers. Sequencing was performed with immunoSEQ multiplex PCR; in TCRdb, only in-frame clones are kept and a portion is missing. This sample has around 120,000 clones, with over 60% found just once. Source material: PBMCs. These receptors all stem from a man between 18 and 35 years old in good health and CMV-seronegative.

The count of this clone is one. The DNA of the CDR3 is TGCAGCGTTGATAGTTCAGGCGGGACTCGGTATGGCTACACCTTC. Translation gives CSVDSSGGTRYGYTF. The V and J genes are TRBV29-1 and TRBJ1-2; possibly TRBD1 for D (5 bases). This CDR3 spans 15 amino acids. Trimming took off 3 bases at V and 5 bases at J, with 19 bases between the two ends. The germline CDR1 and CDR2 sequences are SQVTM and ANQGSEA. The full variable domain, completed using reference TRBV29-1 and TRBJ1-2, is SAVISQKPSRDICQRGTSLTIQCQVDSQVTMMFWYRQQPGQSLTLIATANQGSEATYESGFVIDKFPISRPNLTFSTLTVSNMSPEDSSIYLCSVDSSGGTRYGYTFGSGTRLTVV.

The gene calls are TRBV10-3 and TRBJ1-3; the D is unclear. Germline V gene lookup returns CDR1 ENHRY and CDR2 SYGVKD. V lost 2 bases, J lost 0 bases, and 8 bases lay in between. The CDR3 has 15 amino acids. The CDR3 bases are TGTGCCATCAGTGAGCGCCTTAGCTCTGGAAACACCATATATTTT. It is translated as CAISERLSSGNTIYF.

The V gene is TRBV6-6, the J gene TRBJ1-1, with 8 bases lining up with TRBD1. Trimming took 6 bases from V and 3 from J; bases not matched to a gene: 9. The germline V gene has CDR1 MNHNY and CDR2 SVGAGI (reference sequence). The CDR3 length is 15 residues. The CDR3 nucleotides are TGTGCCAGCAGCGATATACAGGGGGGAGACACTGAAGCTTTCTTT. Protein sequence: CASSDIQGGDTEAFF.

The chain joins TRBV2 to TRBJ2-4; D perhaps matches TRBD2 (6 bases). Trimming removed 5 bases at V and 3 bases at J, with 11 bases between. In germline, CDR1 is SNHLY, CDR2 FYNNEI. The CDR3 runs 14 residues. CDR3 sequence reads: CASSRGLNKNIQYF. The CDR3, as DNA: TGTGCCAGCAGTCGGGGACTGAACAAAAACATTCAGTACTTC.

In DNA, the CDR3 is TGTGCCAGCAGCTTAACAGGGGGCGGCAATGAGCAGTTCTTC. Its translation: CASSLTGGGNEQFF. This rearrangement joins TRBV9 to TRBJ2-1, with 9 bases aligning to TRBD1. CDR1 and CDR2 from the germline V gene are SGDLS and YYNGEE. The CDR3 is 14 residues long. With V trimmed by 4 bases and J by 6 bases, 5 bases remained unmatched.

The gene calls are TRBV7-3 and TRBJ2-5, with D perhaps TRBD2 (6 bases). Germline lookup yields CDR1 SGHTA and CDR2 FQGTGA. Trimming removed 4 bases at V and 5 bases at J, with 17 bases between. This CDR3 region has 15 residues. Here the CDR3 reads CASSSRHGSEETQYF. The CDR3, as DNA: TGTGCCAGCAGCTCGAGGCACGGGAGTGAGGAGACCCAGTACTTC.

The chain employs TRBV18 and TRBJ2-1; tentatively, D is TRBD1 (5 bases). Between the trimmed V and J ends, which lost 5 bases and 6 bases, there was a span of 8 bases. The germline CDR1 and CDR2 sequences are KGHSH and LQKENI. This CDR3 is 12 amino acids long. The CDR3 sequence: CASSAQGNEQFF. CDR3 DNA: TGTGCCAGCTCAGCTCAGGGCAATGAGCAGTTCTTC.

This sequence joins TRBV18 and TRBJ1-6; the D gene is possibly TRBD1 (6 bases). Trimming left V 6 bases short and J 0 bases short, with 15 bases between. Germline V lookup: CDR1 KGHSH, CDR2 LQKENI. The CDR3 length is 17 residues. This chain's CDR3 is CASSQMTGDSYNSPLHF. DNA for the CDR3: TGTGCCAGCTCGCAAATGACAGGCGACTCCTATAATTCACCCCTCCACTTT.

The CDR3 reads CAWSLDRYEQYF. In DNA, the CDR3 is TGTGCCTGGAGTCTCGACAGATACGAGCAGTACTTC. The chain couples TRBV30 to TRBJ2-7; D possibly corresponds to TRBD1 (5 bases). Germline lookup yields CDR1 GTSNPN and CDR2 SVGIG (reference sequence). The CDR3 consists of 12 residues. Trimming took off 2 bases at V and 4 bases at J, with 9 bases between the two ends.

There are a few counts of this clone. The gene calls are TRBV14 and TRBJ2-4; TRBD1 agrees at 10 bases. Per the germline V gene, CDR1 is SGHDN and CDR2 is FVKESK. J lost 8 bases, V lost 0 bases, and 7 bases had no gene match. The length of the CDR3 is 16 residues. The CDR3 nucleotides read TGTGCCAGCAGCCAAGAGGTGACAGGGGGCGCGGACATTCAGTACTTC. Protein product: CASSQEVTGGADIQYF.

J is TRBJ1-1 and V is TRBV18; TRBD1 agrees at 7 bases. The CDR3 spans 15 residues. Germline V CDR1 and CDR2: KGHSH, LQKENI. V gave up 3 bases and J gave up 5 bases; unmatched junction bases: 9. CDR3 loop: CASSPSRQGRTEAFF. As DNA, the CDR3 is TGTGCCAGCTCACCCTCCCGACAGGGACGAACTGAAGCTTTCTTT.

Here the CDR3 reads CASSEDGIRTGDTGELFF. Here the CDR3 DNA reads TGTGCCAGCAGCGAAGATGGGATTAGGACAGGGGACACCGGGGAGCTGTTTTTT. V and J are TRBV9 and TRBJ2-2; 9 nucleotides align to TRBD1. J lost 3 bases, V lost 3 bases, and 12 bases had no gene match. CDR3 length equals 18 residues. Looked up from germline, CDR1 is SGDLS and CDR2 is YYNGEE.

The rearrangement links TRBV7-3 to TRBJ2-3; 10 bases are shared with TRBD2. The V gene end was trimmed by 0 bases and the J gene end by 5 bases; junction bases not matched to a gene: 17. CDR3 length: 20 amino acids. The germline gives CDR1 SGHTA, CDR2 FQGTGA. DNA of the CDR3: TGTGCCAGCAGCTTAACGCCTCCTAGCGGGAGTTTATTGGGTATAGATACGCAGTATTTT. Protein: CASSLTPPSGSLLGIDTQYF.

The CDR3 nucleotides read TGTGCCAGCTCACCTTTCGGACAGGGTGGCACCGGGGAGCTGTTTTTT. Its translation is CASSPFGQGGTGELFF. This rearrangement joins TRBV18 to TRBJ2-2; 8 bases map to TRBD1. Germline V gene lookup returns CDR1 KGHSH and CDR2 LQKENI. The length of the CDR3 is 16 residues. Trimming at V came to 3 bases and at J to 4 bases, leaving 7 bases not matched to a gene. Full variable domain (missing parts from reference TRBV18 and TRBJ2-2): NAGVMQNPRHLVRRRGQEARLRCSPMKGHSHVYWYRQLPEEGLKFMVYLQKENIIDESGMPKERFSAEFPKEGPSILRIQQVVRGDSAAYFCASSPFGQGGTGELFFGEGSRLTVL.